The entry below describes one T cell receptor beta chain. Its antigen remains unidentified. This sample stems from a study of cytomegalovirus exposure and HLA in healthy donors. Participants comprised healthy donors of bone marrow. Germline V gene sequence: CDR1 SNHLY, CDR2 FYNNEI. The CDR3 sequence is 16 residues long. Trimming removed 0 bases from V and 5 bases from J; junction bases left unmatched: 5. Primers for the PCR totalled 60 Vbeta and 13 Jbeta. Per the original methods: About 10 million shared chains were among the roughly 80 million unique TCR beta chains that a later analysis counted. Sequencing used immunoSEQ multiplex PCR; TCRdb keeps in-frame clones, though not all of them. The V and J calls and clone size were taken over from that table, and D and trimming were inferred from the DNA. The sample has 200,000 to 300,000 clones, 70% to 90% seen once. Findings of the study overall: Sequencing depth across donors, presence/absence analyses assumed, was roughly uniform. Most observed TCR sequences were rare, whereas some public TCRs were detected in many donors.

This rearrangement joins TRBV2 to TRBJ1-1; 11 bases match TRBD1. The source of this sequence is a woman between 40 and 55 years old in good health and CMV-seropositive. What was sequenced was PBMCs. The CDR3 region has the DNA TGTGCCAGCAGTGAAGCGCCCGGGACAGGGGGTACTGAAGCTTTCTTT. As protein: CASSEAPGTGGTEAFF.